This TCR beta chain was identified in a study of T-cell memory formation after mild COVID-19. In the study overall: Among the donors, TCR clusters were largely specific to each donor.

Trimming took 0 bases from V and 5 from J, leaving 8 bases between them. CDR3 size: 13 residues. Germline CDR1 reads LGHNA; CDR2 reads YNFKEQ. The sample holds many counts of this clonotype. The antigen remains unidentified. TCRdb processed the 5' RACE reads anew with MiXCR; each CDR3 protein has one entry. This repertoire shows under 650,000 distinct CDR3 sequences, around 17% found once; its top ten account for around 12%. Overall study results and limits: Contracting clones, day 15 to 85, had balanced CD4/CD8, and later expanders favored CD4+. Second-wave clones with a day 37 peak had unconfirmed SARS-CoV-2 specificity.

The clonotype was recovered from an adult woman who had mild COVID-19 (a few samples of this study predate the infection). Cell type and time point are not known. V and J are TRBV4-2 and TRBJ2-7, with unresolved D. Sequenced sample: PBMCs or a T cell subset sorted from them (not recorded which). Here the CDR3 DNA reads TGTGCCAGCAGCCAAGATCTTTGGGACGAGCAGTACTTC. It yields the protein CASSQDLWDEQYF.